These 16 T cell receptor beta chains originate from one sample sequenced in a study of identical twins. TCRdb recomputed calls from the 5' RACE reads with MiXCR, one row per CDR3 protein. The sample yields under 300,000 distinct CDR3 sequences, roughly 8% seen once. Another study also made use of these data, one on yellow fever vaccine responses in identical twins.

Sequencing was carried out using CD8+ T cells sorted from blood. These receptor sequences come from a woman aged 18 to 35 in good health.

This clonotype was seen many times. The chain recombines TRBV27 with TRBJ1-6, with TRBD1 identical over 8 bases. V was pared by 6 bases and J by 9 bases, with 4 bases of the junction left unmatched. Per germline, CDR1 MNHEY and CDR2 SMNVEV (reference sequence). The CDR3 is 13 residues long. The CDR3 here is CASRLDRGSPLHF. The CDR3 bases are TGTGCCAGCAGACTAGACAGGGGTTCACCCCTCCACTTT.

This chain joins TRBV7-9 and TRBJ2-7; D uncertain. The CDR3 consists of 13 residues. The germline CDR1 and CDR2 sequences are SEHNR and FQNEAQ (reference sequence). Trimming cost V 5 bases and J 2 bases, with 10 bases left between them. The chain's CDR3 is CASSPPEPYEQYF. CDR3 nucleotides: TGTGCCAGCAGCCCGCCGGAACCCTACGAGCAGTACTTC.

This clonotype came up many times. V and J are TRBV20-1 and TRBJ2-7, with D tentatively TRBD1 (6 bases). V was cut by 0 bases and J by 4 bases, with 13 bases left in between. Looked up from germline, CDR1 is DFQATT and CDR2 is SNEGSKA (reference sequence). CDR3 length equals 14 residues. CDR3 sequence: CSAREADSLYEQYF. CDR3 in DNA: TGCAGTGCTAGAGAAGCGGACAGCTTATACGAGCAGTACTTC.

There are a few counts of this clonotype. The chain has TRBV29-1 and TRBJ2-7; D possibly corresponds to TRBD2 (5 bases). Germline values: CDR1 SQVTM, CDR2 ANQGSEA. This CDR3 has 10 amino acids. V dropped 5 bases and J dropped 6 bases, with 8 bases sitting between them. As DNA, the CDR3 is TGCAGCGTTCTAGGGAGCGAGCAGTACTTC. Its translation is CSVLGSEQYF.

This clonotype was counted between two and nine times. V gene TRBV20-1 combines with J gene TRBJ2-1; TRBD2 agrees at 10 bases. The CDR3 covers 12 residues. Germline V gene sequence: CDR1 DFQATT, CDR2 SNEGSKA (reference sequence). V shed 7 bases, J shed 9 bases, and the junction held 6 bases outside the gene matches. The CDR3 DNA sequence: TGCAGTGTTATACTAGCGGGATTTGAGCAGTTCTTC. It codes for CSVILAGFEQFF.

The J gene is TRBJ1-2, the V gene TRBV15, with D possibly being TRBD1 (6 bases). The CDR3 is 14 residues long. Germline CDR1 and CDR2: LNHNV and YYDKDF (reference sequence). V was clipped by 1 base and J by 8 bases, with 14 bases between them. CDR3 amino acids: CATSRAFQGRGYTF. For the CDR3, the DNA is TGTGCCACCAGCAGAGCTTTTCAGGGGCGCGGCTACACCTTC.

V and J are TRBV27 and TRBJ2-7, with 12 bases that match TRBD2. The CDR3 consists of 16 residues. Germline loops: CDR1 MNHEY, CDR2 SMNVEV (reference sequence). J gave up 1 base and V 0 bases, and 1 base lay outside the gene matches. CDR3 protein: CASSLSLAGGSYEQYF. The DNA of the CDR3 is TGTGCCAGCAGTTTATCCCTAGCGGGAGGGTCCTACGAGCAGTACTTC.

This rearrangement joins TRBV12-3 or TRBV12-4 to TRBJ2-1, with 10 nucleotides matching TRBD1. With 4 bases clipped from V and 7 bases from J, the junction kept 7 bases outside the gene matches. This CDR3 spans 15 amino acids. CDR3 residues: CASSSAGTGVNEQFF. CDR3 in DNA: TGTGCCAGCAGTTCAGCCGGGACAGGGGTGAATGAGCAGTTCTTC.

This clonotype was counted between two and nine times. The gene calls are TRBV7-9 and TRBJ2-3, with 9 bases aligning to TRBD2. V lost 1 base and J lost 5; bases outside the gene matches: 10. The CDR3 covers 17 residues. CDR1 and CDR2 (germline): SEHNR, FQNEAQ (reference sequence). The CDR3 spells CASSLVGRGGAEDTQYF. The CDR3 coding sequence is TGTGCCAGCAGCTTAGTAGGGCGCGGGGGGGCCGAAGATACGCAGTATTTT.

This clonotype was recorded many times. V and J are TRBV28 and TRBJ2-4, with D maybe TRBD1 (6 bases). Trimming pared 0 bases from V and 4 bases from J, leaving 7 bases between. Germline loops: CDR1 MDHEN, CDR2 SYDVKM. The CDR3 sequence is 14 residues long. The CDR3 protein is CASSLWDSKNIQYF. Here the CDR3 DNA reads TGTGCCAGCAGTTTATGGGACAGTAAAAACATTCAGTACTTC.

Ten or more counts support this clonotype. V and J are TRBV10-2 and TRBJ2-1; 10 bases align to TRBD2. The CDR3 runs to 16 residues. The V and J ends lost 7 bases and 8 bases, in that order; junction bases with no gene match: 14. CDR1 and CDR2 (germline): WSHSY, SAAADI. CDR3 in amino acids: CASNPHGGLAIDEQFF. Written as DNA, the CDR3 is TGCGCCAGCAATCCCCACGGGGGACTAGCGATCGATGAGCAGTTCTTC.

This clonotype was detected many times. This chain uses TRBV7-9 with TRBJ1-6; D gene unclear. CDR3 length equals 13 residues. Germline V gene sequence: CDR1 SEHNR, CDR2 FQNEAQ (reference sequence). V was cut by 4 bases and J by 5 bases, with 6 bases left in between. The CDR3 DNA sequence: TGTGCCAGCAGCTACGGGGATAATTCACCCCTCCACTTT. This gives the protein CASSYGDNSPLHF.

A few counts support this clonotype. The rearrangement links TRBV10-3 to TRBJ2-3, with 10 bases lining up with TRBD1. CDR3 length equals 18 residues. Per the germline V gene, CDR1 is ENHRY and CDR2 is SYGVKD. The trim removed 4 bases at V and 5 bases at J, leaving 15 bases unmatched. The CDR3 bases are TGTGCCATCAGTGTTCCCGGGACAGGGGCCGCCGAACGAGATACGCAGTATTTT. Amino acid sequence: CAISVPGTGAAERDTQYF.

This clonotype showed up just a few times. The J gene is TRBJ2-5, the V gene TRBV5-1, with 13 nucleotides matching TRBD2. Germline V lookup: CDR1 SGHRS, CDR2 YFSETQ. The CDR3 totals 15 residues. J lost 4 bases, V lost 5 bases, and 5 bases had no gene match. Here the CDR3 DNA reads TGCGCCAGCAGAACCGGGACTAGCGGGACAGAGACCCAGTACTTC. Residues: CASRTGTSGTETQYF.

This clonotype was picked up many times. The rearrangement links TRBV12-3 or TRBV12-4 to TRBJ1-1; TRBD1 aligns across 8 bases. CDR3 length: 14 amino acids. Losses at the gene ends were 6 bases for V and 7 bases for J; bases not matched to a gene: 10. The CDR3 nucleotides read TGTGCCAGCAGCTGGGGACAGGCCCTAATTGAAGCTTTCTTT. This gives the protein CASSWGQALIEAFF.

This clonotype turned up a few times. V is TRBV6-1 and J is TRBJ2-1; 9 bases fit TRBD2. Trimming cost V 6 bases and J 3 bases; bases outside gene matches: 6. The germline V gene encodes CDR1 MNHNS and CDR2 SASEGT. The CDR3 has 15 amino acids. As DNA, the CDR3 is TGTGCCAGCAGCCAGCTAGCGGGATTCTACAATGAGCAGTTCTTC. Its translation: CASSQLAGFYNEQFF.